The 19 T cell receptor beta chains given below trace back to one sample, sequenced in a study. TCRdb reanalysed the RT-PCR reads using MiXCR and keeps one entry per CDR3 protein. The repertoire has hundreds of thousands of distinct CDR3 sequences, approximately 15% of them found once; the top ten carry 3.6%. Sample: memory CD4+ T cells from blood. These receptors were taken from a female donor in good health, serving as a healthy control.

In this sample, this clonotype turned up a few times. The rearrangement joins TRBV7-2 to TRBJ1-2; 7 bases line up with TRBD1. CDR3 length equals 13 residues. J lost 7 bases, V lost 6 bases, and 8 bases had no gene match. The germline gives CDR1 SGHTA, CDR2 FQGNSA. CDR3: CASRPGQEGGYTF. In DNA form, the CDR3 reads TGTGCCAGCAGACCCGGACAGGAAGGTGGCTACACCTTC.

This chain joins TRBV29-1 and TRBJ2-7, with TRBD1 matching over 9 bases. Trimming at V came to 3 bases and at J to 0 bases, leaving 6 bases not matched to a gene. The CDR3 sequence is 15 residues long. Per the germline V gene, CDR1 is SQVTM and CDR2 is ANQGSEA. CDR3 sequence reads: CSVEKLDRGSYEQYF. In DNA form, the CDR3 reads TGCAGCGTTGAGAAATTGGACAGGGGCTCCTACGAGCAGTACTTC.

CDR3 sequence (DNA): TGTGCCAGCAGTTACGGGTTTGGGGGCAATCAGCCCCAGCATTTT. Amino acid sequence: CASSYGFGGNQPQHF. V and J are TRBV6-5 and TRBJ1-5; D is unresolved. V gave up 2 bases and J gave up 2 bases, with 10 bases separating them. The CDR3 is 15 amino acids. Germline V gives CDR1 MNHEY, CDR2 SVGAGI.

The rearrangement joins TRBV7-8 to TRBJ2-1, with D unresolved. This CDR3 has 15 amino acids. V was shortened by 1 base and J by 9 bases, with 16 bases between the two germline ends. Germline V CDR1 and CDR2: SGHVS, FQNEAQ. The DNA for the CDR3 is TGTGCCAGCAGCTTAGTTGGGTTAGCTCTAAGTGAGCAGTTCTTC. Translating it yields CASSLVGLALSEQFF.

The rearrangement joins TRBV6-2 or TRBV6-3 to TRBJ2-1; 8 nucleotides line up with TRBD2. Germline V gene data show CDR1 as MNHEY and CDR2 as SVGEGT. The CDR3 length is 15 residues. The trim removed 8 bases at V and 10 bases at J, leaving 16 bases unmatched. CDR3 DNA: TGTGCCAGCCAGCGGGGGCAGGCGAACACCGGGGAGCAGTTCTTC. It codes for CASQRGQANTGEQFF.

The V and J genes are TRBV3-1 and TRBJ2-1; 13 positions agree with TRBD2. The V and J ends lost 5 bases and 7 bases, in that order; junction bases with no gene match: 2. This CDR3 is built from 14 residues. From germline, CDR1 is LGHDT and CDR2 YNNKEL (reference sequence). The CDR3 here is CASSGTSGTNEQFF. As DNA, the CDR3 is TGTGCCAGCAGCGGGACTAGCGGGACAAATGAGCAGTTCTTC.

This clonotype was detected only a few times. The chain uses TRBV15 and TRBJ2-1; TRBD1 aligns across 10 bases. Germline V gene data show CDR1 as LNHNV and CDR2 as YYDKDF (reference sequence). CDR3 length: 17 residues. Trimming at V came to 1 base and at J to 5 bases, leaving 8 bases not matched to a gene. The DNA for the CDR3 is TGTGCCACCAGCAGAGCACTGGACAGGGGGTTGAACAATGAGCAGTTCTTC. Translating gives CATSRALDRGLNNEQFF.

This clonotype was recorded a few times. An end of the junction differs from the germline gene, which may be a read error. The V gene is TRBV6-6, the J gene TRBJ2-1, with 7 nucleotides matching TRBD2. The germline V gene has CDR1 MNHNY and CDR2 SVGAGI (reference sequence). The CDR3 consists of 16 residues. The CDR3, as DNA: TGTGCCAGCAGTTATGGGGGGACTATACTGAACAATGAGCATTTCTTC. Translated, it gives CASSYGGTILNNEHFF.

This clonotype was observed at least ten times. V and J are TRBV5-1 and TRBJ2-7, with no clear D. Germline CDR1 and CDR2: SGHRS and YFSETQ. V gave up 3 bases and J gave up 6 bases, with 13 bases separating them. This CDR3 comprises 13 residues. In DNA, the CDR3 is TGCGCCAGCAGCTCAGGAGCTCTCGGCGAGCAGTACTTC. Its protein product is CASSSGALGEQYF. The complete variable domain, with remaining parts taken from reference TRBV5-1 and TRBJ2-7, reads KAGVTQTPRYLIKTRGQQVTLSCSPISGHRSVSWYQQTPGQGLQFLFEYFSETQRNKGNFPGRFSGRQFSNSRSEMNVSTLELGDSALYLCASSSGALGEQYFGPGTRLTVT.

This clonotype occurred many times. The chain links TRBV5-1 to TRBJ1-1; D is uncertain. CDR3 length equals 12 residues. Trimming left V 2 bases short and J 6 bases short, with 8 bases between. CDR1 and CDR2 from the germline V gene are SGHRS and YFSETQ. The CDR3 nucleotides read TGCGCCAGCAGCTTAGAGGGTCCTGAAGCTTTCTTT. It specifies CASSLEGPEAFF.

This clonotype was counted between two and nine times. The chain couples TRBV11-2 to TRBJ2-7; TRBD1 matches 9 bases. The germline V gene encodes CDR1 SGHAT and CDR2 FQNNGV. V dropped 1 base and J dropped 5; count of bases not matched to a gene: 9. This CDR3 contains 16 residues. In nucleotides, the CDR3 is TGTGCCAGCAGCTTAGGGGACAGGGTACTTATGAACGAGCAGTACTTC. As protein: CASSLGDRVLMNEQYF.

The V gene is TRBV6-5, the J gene TRBJ2-3; D is unclear. Germline V gives CDR1 MNHEY, CDR2 SVGAGI. V was trimmed by 7 bases and J by 5 bases, leaving 22 bases between them. CDR3 length: 16 residues. CDR3 region: CASTLHSLTGRDTQYF. CDR3 DNA: TGTGCCAGCACCCTACACTCCTTGACTGGTCGAGATACGCAGTATTTT.

The rearrangement links TRBV25-1 to TRBJ1-5; D unresolved. Deletions cut 1 base from V and 3 bases from J, with 4 bases between. The CDR3 is made up of 13 amino acids. CDR1 is MGHDK and CDR2 is SYGVNS in the germline V gene. The CDR3 here is CASSEFLNQPQHF. In DNA, the CDR3 is TGTGCCAGCAGTGAATTCCTCAATCAGCCCCAGCATTTT.

This clonotype was recorded many times. The chain couples TRBV5-5 to TRBJ2-2; no reliable D call. Germline V gene lookup returns CDR1 SGHKS and CDR2 YYEKEE (reference sequence). Trimming pared 3 bases from V and 1 base from J, leaving 13 bases between. The CDR3 covers 16 residues. As DNA, the CDR3 is TGTGCCAGCAGCTCAGCCACCGCAGGGAACACCGGGGAGCTGTTTTTT. Protein sequence: CASSSATAGNTGELFF. Based on the CDR3 plus reference TRBV5-5 and TRBJ2-2, the full variable domain is DAGVTQSPTHLIKTRGQQVTLRCSPISGHKSVSWYQQVLGQGPQFIFQYYEKEERGRGNFPDRFSARQFPNYSSELNVNALLLGDSALYLCASSSATAGNTGELFFGEGSRLTVL.

This CDR3 reads CASPGVAGGGSKETQYF. For the CDR3, the DNA is TGTGCCAGCCCGGGGGTAGCGGGAGGGGGATCAAAGGAGACCCAGTACTTC. The chain uses TRBV11-2 and TRBJ2-5, with 11 nucleotides matching TRBD2. The germline V gene has CDR1 SGHAT and CDR2 FQNNGV. The CDR3 covers 17 residues. V shed 8 bases and J 5 bases; nucleotides not matched to a gene: 16.

This clonotype turned up a few times. The chain carries TRBV10-3 and TRBJ1-6; 11 bases are shared with TRBD1. Germline-derived CDR1 and CDR2 are ENHRY and SYGVKD. The CDR3 length is 15 residues. After removal of 0 bases from V and 11 bases from J, the junction contained 3 bases not matched to a gene. As DNA, the CDR3 is TGTGCCATCAGTGAGTCAAGGACAGGGGGCACACCCCTCCACTTT. This sequence encodes CAISESRTGGTPLHF.

The V gene is TRBV7-2, the J gene TRBJ2-3, with a tentative D call TRBD2 (6 bases). The CDR3 has 15 amino acids. The V gene's germline CDR1 is SGHTA and CDR2 FQGNSA. Deletions cut 5 bases from V and 4 bases from J, with 16 bases between. The CDR3: CASSPLRGFADTQYF. The CDR3 coding sequence is TGTGCCAGCAGCCCCTTGCGGGGCTTCGCAGATACGCAGTATTTT.

J is TRBJ2-7 and V is TRBV25-1; TRBD2 matches at 7 bases. CDR1 and CDR2 from the germline V gene are MGHDK and SYGVNS. The CDR3 is made up of 15 amino acids. Trimming removed 4 bases from V and 4 bases from J; junction bases left unmatched: 10. CDR3 nucleotides: TGTGCCAGCAGTGGAGAAGGGTTCGGGGGGTACGAGCAGTACTTC. The encoded protein is CASSGEGFGGYEQYF.

V usage is TRBV2 and J usage is TRBJ1-5; 9 positions agree with TRBD1. This CDR3 has 17 amino acids. CDR1 is SNHLY, CDR2 FYNNEI, per germline. Unmatched junction bases numbered 9, after V lost 6 bases and J lost 0 bases. CDR3 loop: CASSGYRGQYSNQPQHF. In nucleotides, the CDR3 is TGTGCCAGCAGCGGTTACAGGGGGCAATATAGCAATCAGCCCCAGCATTTT. The complete variable domain, with remaining parts taken from reference TRBV2 and TRBJ1-5, reads EPEVTQTPSHQVTQMGQEVILRCVPISNHLYFYWYRQILGQKVEFLVSFYNNEISEKSEIFDDQFSVERPDGSNFTLKIRSTKLEDSAMYFCASSGYRGQYSNQPQHFGDGTRLSIL.